This entry features one TCR beta chain sequence. The assay was immunoSEQ multiplex PCR, and TCRdb's table has in-frame clones only and misses some. The sample contains approximately 100,000 clones, about 89% of which appear only once. The data were taken from a study of control samples from healthy donors and cancer patients. The TCR was taken from a man aged 55 to 70 with lung cancer. Sequenced input: PBMCs.

CDR3 sequence reads: CASSPSGQGFDSPLHF. The CDR3 coding sequence is TGTGCCAGCTCACCATCGGGACAGGGTTTTGATTCACCCCTCCACTTT. The J gene is TRBJ1-6, the V gene TRBV18, with TRBD1 matching over 9 bases. J gave up 8 bases and V 2 bases, and 7 bases lay outside the gene matches. CDR3 length: 16 amino acids. Germline V gene lookup returns CDR1 KGHSH and CDR2 LQKENI.